This T cell receptor beta chain was found in a study of blood T cell repertoires in COVID-19. Study-level background: The United States, Italy and Spain supplied acute and convalescent COVID-19 samples.

The authors' processing: Estimates of nucleated cell counts were drawn from the amplification of reference gene primers. Repertoires were generated with immunoSEQ multiplex PCR, while TCRdb's copy carries only in-frame clones and drops some. V, J and clone size reflect that table, while D and trimming were determined from the DNA. This repertoire shows 150,000 to 200,000 clones, roughly 79% found once; its top ten account for 17%. The V end lost 1 base, the J end lost 6 bases, and 10 bases lay between the germline ends. This CDR3 comprises 13 residues. CDR1 SGHTS and CDR2 YDEGEE come from the germline V gene.

The chain joins TRBV5-8 to TRBJ1-1; D not resolved. The sequence came from a man aged 55 to 70 with active or convalescent COVID-19. The sample comprised peripheral blood. CDR3 bases: TGTGCCAGCAGCTTGCTATCTTTCGCTGAAGCTTTCTTT. This sequence encodes CASSLLSFAEAFF.